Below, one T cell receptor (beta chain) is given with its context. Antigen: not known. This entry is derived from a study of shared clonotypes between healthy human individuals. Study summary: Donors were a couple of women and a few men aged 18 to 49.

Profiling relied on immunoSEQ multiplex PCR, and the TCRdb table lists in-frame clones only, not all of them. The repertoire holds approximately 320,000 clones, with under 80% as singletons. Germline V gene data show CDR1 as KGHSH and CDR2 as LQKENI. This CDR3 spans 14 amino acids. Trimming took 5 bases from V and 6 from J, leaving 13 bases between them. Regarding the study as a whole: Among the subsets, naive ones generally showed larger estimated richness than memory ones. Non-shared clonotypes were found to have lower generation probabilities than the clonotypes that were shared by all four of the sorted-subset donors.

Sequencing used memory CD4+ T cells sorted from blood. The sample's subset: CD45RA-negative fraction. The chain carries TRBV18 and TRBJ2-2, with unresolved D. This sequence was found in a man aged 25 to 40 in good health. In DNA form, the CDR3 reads TGTGCCAGCTCATTATCTCAGGAGTCCGGGGAGCTGTTTTTT. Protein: CASSLSQESGELFF.